One and the same sample provided the 22 T cell receptor beta chains below, sequenced in a study of shared clonotypes between healthy human individuals. Using immunoSEQ multiplex PCR, the repertoire was profiled, and TCRdb retains in-frame clones only, with some absent. The sample includes under 2,500,000 clones, 90% to 96% seen only once; the top ten take around 0.13%. The sequenced sample consisted of naive CD4+ T cells sorted from blood. The subset was: CD45RA+ positively selected. All receptors derive from a man between 18 and 29 years old in good health.

In the case of this clone: Within the sample, other DNA sequences also encode this same CDR3. The V and J genes are TRBV9 and TRBJ2-3; no clear D gene. V was cut by 0 bases and J by 0 bases, with 8 bases left in between. The CDR3 contains 15 residues. Germline values: CDR1 SGDLS, CDR2 YYNGEE. The CDR3 reads CASSVVSASTDTQYF. CDR3 sequence (DNA): TGTGCCAGCAGCGTAGTATCGGCTAGCACAGATACGCAGTATTTT.

On this clone itself: The same CDR3 is also encoded by other DNA sequences in this sample. The J gene is TRBJ2-5, the V gene TRBV5-1; D remains unclear. This CDR3 has 11 amino acids. V was trimmed by 4 bases and J by 2 bases, leaving 3 bases between them. Germline lookup yields CDR1 SGHRS and CDR2 YFSETQ. The CDR3 spells CASSRQETQYF. In DNA, the CDR3 is TGCGCCAGCAGCAGGCAAGAGACCCAGTACTTC.

The chain recombines TRBV5-1 with TRBJ1-2, with TRBD1 identical over 8 bases. CDR1 SGHRS and CDR2 YFSETQ come from the germline V gene. This CDR3 region has 15 residues. Germline trimming cut 4 bases from V and 2 bases from J; bases unmatched to any gene: 7. The CDR3 DNA follows: TGCGCCAGCAGCCCCCGGACAGGGCGCAACTATGGCTACACCTTC. Amino acid sequence: CASSPRTGRNYGYTF.

The rearrangement links TRBV10-1 to TRBJ2-7; the D gene is possibly TRBD2 (6 bases). Germline-derived CDR1 and CDR2 are WNHNN and SYGVQD (reference sequence). This CDR3 is built from 15 residues. V was trimmed by 2 bases and J by 3 bases, leaving 14 bases between them. The DNA for the CDR3 is TGCGCCAGCAGTGAGGGGGGGACTCTGTACTACGAGCAGTACTTC. Amino acids: CASSEGGTLYYEQYF.

The chain is built from TRBV19 and TRBJ2-5, with 11 bases fitting TRBD2. Trimming removed 6 bases from V and 2 bases from J; junction bases left unmatched: 5. The CDR3 loop spans 15 amino acids. The germline V gene has CDR1 LNHDA and CDR2 SQIVND (reference sequence). The CDR3 coding sequence is TGTGCCAGTAGGCCGGGACTAGCGGTACAAGAGACCCAGTACTTC. Protein: CASRPGLAVQETQYF.

This clone was observed a single time. The CDR3 nucleotides read TGTGCCAGCTCACCACCTGCTATATCTGGAAACACCATATATTTT. This translates into CASSPPAISGNTIYF. The chain employs TRBV18 and TRBJ1-3; D gene uncertain. Per germline, CDR1 KGHSH and CDR2 LQKENI. The length of the CDR3 is 15 residues. Deletions cut 0 bases from V and 1 base from J, with 7 bases between.

This clone was detected only once. This sequence joins TRBV30 and TRBJ1-1; D unresolved. The CDR3 is 12 residues long. Looked up from germline, CDR1 is GTSNPN and CDR2 is SVGIG (reference sequence). Trimming took 3 bases from V and 11 from J, leaving 16 bases between them. This CDR3 reads CAWRLPGPGAFF. CDR3 DNA: TGTGCCTGGAGGCTACCAGGACCCGGGGCTTTCTTT. The full variable domain, its missing parts supplied by reference TRBV30 and TRBJ1-1, is SQTIHQWPATLVQPVGSPLSLECTVEGTSNPNLYWYRQAAGRGLQLLFYSVGIGQISSEVPQNLSASRPQDRQFILSSKKLLLSDSGFYLCAWRLPGPGAFFGQGTRLTVV.

The chain links TRBV5-4 to TRBJ2-1; no definite D call. Germline V gives CDR1 SGHNT, CDR2 YYREEE (reference sequence). Trimming took 2 bases from V and 4 from J, leaving 10 bases between them. CDR3 size: 14 residues. Written as DNA, the CDR3 is TGTGCCAGCAGCTTCTCCGGTCTATACAATGAGCAGTTCTTC. Translation gives CASSFSGLYNEQFF. The full variable domain, in which reference TRBV5-4 and TRBJ2-1 provide the parts outside the CDR3, is ETGVTQSPTHLIKTRGQQVTLRCSSQSGHNTVSWYQQALGQGPQFIFQYYREEENGRGNFPPRFSGLQFPNYSSELNVNALELDDSALYLCASSFSGLYNEQFFGPGTRLTVL.

This chain links TRBV7-2 with TRBJ2-5, with TRBD2 identical over 9 bases. The V gene end was trimmed by 1 base and the J gene end by 7 bases; junction bases not matched to a gene: 1. The CDR3 extends over 13 amino acids. The germline gives CDR1 SGHTA, CDR2 FQGNSA. CDR3 sequence (DNA): TGTGCCAGCAGCTTAGAACTAGCGGGGACCCAGTACTTC. Translating it yields CASSLELAGTQYF.

The V and J genes are TRBV9 and TRBJ2-1; 9 nucleotides align to TRBD2. Germline CDR1 and CDR2: SGDLS and YYNGEE. The CDR3 length is 16 residues. The J segment lost 4 bases and the V segment lost 0 bases, leaving 5 bases of the junction unmatched. DNA for the CDR3: TGTGCCAGCAGCGTAGTTTCGGCGGGAGGGTACAATGAGCAGTTCTTC. Protein product: CASSVVSAGGYNEQFF. Combining the CDR3 with reference TRBV9 and TRBJ2-1 gives the whole variable domain DSGVTQTPKHLITATGQRVTLRCSPRSGDLSVYWYQQSLDQGLQFLIQYYNGEERAKGNILERFSAQQFPDLHSELNLSSLELGDSALYFCASSVVSAGGYNEQFFGPGTRLTVL.

The chain combines TRBV4-3 with TRBJ2-7; TRBD2 matches at 13 bases. This CDR3 is built from 15 residues. J gave up 2 bases and V 4 bases, and 2 bases lay outside the gene matches. Germline values: CDR1 LGHNA, CDR2 YSLEER. The CDR3 nucleotides read TGCGCCAGCAGCCGCGGACTAGCGGGGGCCTACGAGCAGTACTTC. This gives the protein CASSRGLAGAYEQYF.

The genes are TRBV19 and TRBJ2-5; D uncertain. Germline CDR1 is LNHDA and CDR2 is SQIVND (reference sequence). The CDR3 runs to 15 residues. Trimming took off 5 bases at V and 5 bases at J, with 18 bases between the two ends. DNA for the CDR3: TGTGCCAGTAGTCCCGGCTTCCTCCACCGGGAGACCCAGTACTTC. Translated, it gives CASSPGFLHRETQYF. Variable domain in full (rest from reference TRBV19 and TRBJ2-5): DGGITQSPKYLFRKEGQNVTLSCEQNLNHDAMYWYRQDPGQGLRLIYYSQIVNDFQKGDIAEGYSVSREKKESFPLTVTSAQKNPTAFYLCASSPGFLHRETQYFGPGTRLLVL.

The J gene is TRBJ2-3, the V gene TRBV27; tentatively, D is TRBD1 or TRBD2 (7 bases each). The V and J ends lost 5 bases and 3 bases respectively, with 21 bases between them. Per the germline V gene, CDR1 is MNHEY and CDR2 is SMNVEV (reference sequence). This CDR3 has 17 amino acids. DNA for the CDR3: TGTGCCAGCAGTCCCTCAGGGGGGGCTATGGGGACAGATACGCAGTATTTT. Its translation is CASSPSGGAMGTDTQYF.

This CDR3 reads CAWSQPGIQYISRGYTF. CDR3 in DNA: TGTGCCTGGAGCCAACCAGGGATCCAATACATATCGAGGGGCTACACCTTC. The chain links TRBV30 to TRBJ1-2; D might be TRBD1 (5 bases). The V end was cut by 3 bases, the J end by 8 bases, with 28 bases between. The CDR3 has 17 residues. The germline CDR1 and CDR2 sequences are GTSNPN and SVGIG (reference sequence).

The rearrangement joins TRBV29-1 to TRBJ2-5; TRBD1 aligns across 7 bases. The CDR3 is 12 amino acids. V shed 7 bases and J 4 bases; nucleotides not matched to a gene: 6. Germline V lookup: CDR1 SQVTM, CDR2 ANQGSEA. The CDR3 bases are TGCAGCGCAACCAGGGGGTTAGAGACCCAGTACTTC. Translation gives CSATRGLETQYF.

The CDR3 protein is CASTTGARGYTF. DNA for the CDR3: TGTGCCAGCACAACAGGGGCGAGAGGCTACACCTTC. The V call is TRBV28, the J call TRBJ1-2, with TRBD1 matching over 7 bases. V shed 7 bases and J 8 bases; nucleotides not matched to a gene: 7. Germline V CDR1 and CDR2: MDHEN, SYDVKM. The CDR3 length is 12 residues.

The rearrangement links TRBV7-3 to TRBJ2-3, with TRBD2 matching 10 bases. Germline V lookup: CDR1 SGHTA, CDR2 FQGTGA. V lost 0 bases to trimming and J lost 7 bases; unmatched junction nucleotides: 7. The CDR3 loop spans 16 amino acids. The CDR3 sequence: CASSLTAGSGGHTQYF. The CDR3 DNA is TGTGCCAGCAGCTTAACCGCCGGTAGCGGGGGGCATACGCAGTATTTT. Using reference TRBV7-3 and TRBJ2-3 for the parts outside the CDR3, the full variable domain is GAGVSQTPSNKVTEKGKYVELRCDPISGHTALYWYRQSLGQGPEFLIYFQGTGAADDSGLPNDRFFAVRPEGSVSTLKIQRTERGDSAVYLCASSLTAGSGGHTQYFGPGTRLTVL.

J is TRBJ1-4 and V is TRBV7-9; the D is unclear. The V gene's germline CDR1 is SEHNR and CDR2 FQNEAQ (reference sequence). Trimming stripped 0 bases from V and 0 bases from J, with 8 bases between. This CDR3 contains 16 residues. For the CDR3, the DNA is TGTGCCAGCAGCTTAGCGGAGGGTACAACTAATGAAAAACTGTTTTTT. Translation gives CASSLAEGTTNEKLFF.

The rearrangement joins TRBV6-4 to TRBJ1-1; 8 bases align to TRBD1. Germline V gives CDR1 MRHNA, CDR2 SNTAGT. V lost 7 bases, J lost 1 base, and 8 bases stayed unmatched. There are 15 residues in the CDR3. Here the CDR3 reads CASKEQGGKNTEAFF. As DNA, the CDR3 is TGTGCCAGCAAAGAACAGGGGGGGAAGAACACTGAAGCTTTCTTT.

This clone was detected once. The chain joins TRBV18 to TRBJ1-5; tentatively, D is TRBD1 (5 bases). There are 16 residues in the CDR3. The ends were cut back, 3 bases at V and 4 bases at J, with 16 bases in the middle. CDR1 is KGHSH, CDR2 LQKENI, per germline. CDR3 amino acids: CASSPLGGESNQPQHF. The CDR3 DNA reads TGTGCCAGCTCACCCCTCGGGGGGGAATCGAATCAGCCCCAGCATTTT.

The rearrangement joins TRBV5-1 to TRBJ2-1, with D possibly being TRBD1 or TRBD2 (5 bases each). This CDR3 has 16 amino acids. Between the trimmed V and J ends, which lost 0 bases and 6 bases, there was a span of 16 bases. The V gene's germline CDR1 is SGHRS and CDR2 YFSETQ. This chain's CDR3 is CASSLESAERGNEQFF. The CDR3 DNA is TGCGCCAGCAGCTTGGAATCGGCGGAGAGGGGCAATGAGCAGTTCTTC. Filled out from reference TRBV5-1 and TRBJ2-1, the complete variable domain reads KAGVTQTPRYLIKTRGQQVTLSCSPISGHRSVSWYQQTPGQGLQFLFEYFSETQRNKGNFPGRFSGRQFSNSRSEMNVSTLELGDSALYLCASSLESAERGNEQFFGPGTRLTVL.

This chain uses TRBV30 with TRBJ1-2; 7 bases line up with TRBD1. CDR3 length equals 15 residues. CDR1 GTSNPN and CDR2 SVGIG come from the germline V gene (reference sequence). Trimming cost V 6 bases and J 4 bases; bases outside gene matches: 14. The CDR3 DNA is TGTGCCTGTATGATTCAGGGGGGAGGTGTCTATGGCTACACCTTC. Translating it yields CACMIQGGGVYGYTF.